The 23 T cell receptor beta chains below come from one sample, sequenced in a study of T cells expressing NK-cell markers. TCRdb reprocessed the 5' RACE reads and stores each CDR3 protein as one record, lacking DNA. In all, the sample yields 130,000 to 150,000 distinct CDR3 sequences. The sequenced material came from blood T cells: a sorted CD56 or NKG2C T cell subset, CD4+ or CD8+ T cells, or bulk PBMC T cells (not recorded which). These receptors all stem from a man younger than 35 in good health.

The chain joins TRBV20-1 to TRBJ1-1; TCRdb's D gene call, TRBD1, goes unchecked for lack of DNA. This CDR3 contains 12 residues. In germline, CDR1 is DFQATT, CDR2 SNEGSKA (reference sequence). CDR3: CSAITGGTEAFF.

V and J are TRBV27 and TRBJ2-5; TCRdb proposes TRBD1, but this gene call is untestable without DNA. CDR1 and CDR2 (germline): MNHEY, SMNVEV (reference sequence). The CDR3 length is 13 residues. The CDR3 loop is CASSSGQAETQYF.

The chain uses TRBV18 and TRBJ2-3; as DNA is missing, the TRBD1 call by TCRdb cannot be tested. The CDR3 has 15 amino acids. Per the germline V gene, CDR1 is KGHSH and CDR2 is LQKENI. The CDR3 sequence is CASSPRTGETDTQYF. The complete variable domain, with remaining parts taken from reference TRBV18 and TRBJ2-3, reads NAGVMQNPRHLVRRRGQEARLRCSPMKGHSHVYWYRQLPEEGLKFMVYLQKENIIDESGMPKERFSAEFPKEGPSILRIQQVVRGDSAAYFCASSPRTGETDTQYFGPGTRLTVL.

V usage is TRBV14 and J usage is TRBJ2-3. Germline V gives CDR1 SGHDN, CDR2 FVKESK. The length of the CDR3 is 14 residues. CDR3 region: CASSQFISTDTQYF. Full variable domain (rest looked up from reference TRBV14 and TRBJ2-3): EAGVTQFPSHSVIEKGQTVTLRCDPISGHDNLYWYRRVMGKEIKFLLHFVKESKQDESGMPNNRFLAERTGGTYSTLKVQPAELEDSGVYFCASSQFISTDTQYFGPGTRLTVL.

CDR3 protein: CASSGTGRNGELFF. V is TRBV19 and J is TRBJ2-2; TCRdb calls TRBD1, which cannot be checked without DNA. Germline loops: CDR1 LNHDA, CDR2 SQIVND (reference sequence). This CDR3 is 14 amino acids long.

The chain uses TRBV12-3 or TRBV12-4 and TRBJ1-2; the TRBD1 assignment by TCRdb is unverifiable without DNA. CDR3 size: 13 residues. The CDR3 region is CASSWTGKNGYTF.

The chain uses TRBV12-3 or TRBV12-4 and TRBJ2-3; TCRdb calls TRBD1, which cannot be checked without DNA. This CDR3 has 17 residues. The CDR3 region is CASTITGTTPARDTQYF.

J is TRBJ2-7 and V is TRBV29-1. The CDR3 consists of 12 residues. Germline values: CDR1 SQVTM, CDR2 ANQGSEA. This chain's CDR3 is CSVEAGPYEQYF.

The J gene is TRBJ2-1, the V gene TRBV24-1; TCRdb gives TRBD1 as the D gene, but with no DNA this cannot be confirmed. Germline CDR1 reads KGHDR; CDR2 reads SFDVKD. This CDR3 is built from 15 residues. The CDR3 protein is CATSDGGQANNEQFF.

The chain combines TRBV5-4 with TRBJ2-1; the D call of TRBD2 rests on TCRdb alone, since no DNA is present to check it. This CDR3 contains 20 residues. Germline-derived CDR1 and CDR2 are SGHNT and YYREEE (reference sequence). CDR3: CASSFPQTSGSFSSYNEQFF.

The chain couples TRBV10-3 to TRBJ2-1. Germline loops: CDR1 ENHRY, CDR2 SYGVKD. This CDR3 contains 12 residues. The CDR3 loop reads CAISGLDDEQFF.

The CDR3 sequence is CASTTGTEHEQYF. The V and J genes are TRBV19 and TRBJ2-7; TCRdb's assignment of TRBD1 cannot be checked, as there is no DNA. The CDR3 length is 13 residues. From germline, CDR1 is LNHDA and CDR2 SQIVND (reference sequence).

The CDR3 is CASSLSNRNTGELFF. V gene TRBV12-3 or TRBV12-4 combines with J gene TRBJ2-2. The CDR3 length is 15 residues.

The CDR3 sequence: CATSREGAEVDTQYF. The V call is TRBV15, the J call TRBJ2-3; TCRdb reports TRBD1, a call that lacks DNA to check it against. This CDR3 is built from 15 residues. Germline CDR1 reads LNHNV; CDR2 reads YYDKDF (reference sequence).

The V gene is TRBV7-9, the J gene TRBJ2-2. The CDR3 contains 12 residues. Looked up from germline, CDR1 is SEHNR and CDR2 is FQNEAQ (reference sequence). The CDR3: CASSLGPGELFF.

The chain joins TRBV27 to TRBJ2-1; the D call from TCRdb, TRBD2, cannot be confirmed without DNA. Germline V gene sequence: CDR1 MNHEY, CDR2 SMNVEV (reference sequence). The CDR3 is 19 residues long. The CDR3: CASSPRLAGALALLDEQFF.

The J gene is TRBJ2-7, the V gene TRBV19; lacking DNA, the TRBD1 call made by TCRdb goes unchecked. This CDR3 comprises 13 residues. CDR1 is LNHDA and CDR2 is SQIVND in the germline V gene (reference sequence). CDR3 region: CASSISGAGEQYF.

This CDR3 reads CASSLSASLGSYEQYF. The V call is TRBV12-3 or TRBV12-4, the J call TRBJ2-7; TCRdb lists TRBD1, though no DNA is available to test this call. The CDR3 has 16 residues.

This chain links TRBV5-5 with TRBJ2-7; without DNA, the TCRdb call of TRBD1 cannot be checked. Germline V lookup: CDR1 SGHKS, CDR2 YYEKEE (reference sequence). The CDR3 loop spans 16 amino acids. CDR3 sequence: CASSSMDGHLSYEQYF.

The rearrangement links TRBV20-1 to TRBJ2-7; without DNA, the TCRdb call of TRBD1 cannot be checked. The CDR3 spans 14 residues. The germline V gene encodes CDR1 DFQATT and CDR2 SNEGSKA (reference sequence). CDR3: CSASLGITGYEQYF.

The chain recombines TRBV7-9 with TRBJ2-7; TCRdb designates TRBD1, a call that cannot be tested without DNA. Germline V lookup: CDR1 SEHNR, CDR2 FQNEAQ (reference sequence). The CDR3 consists of 12 residues. CDR3 in amino acids: CAGGADSYEQYF. The full variable domain, in which reference TRBV7-9 and TRBJ2-7 provide the parts outside the CDR3, is DTGVSQNPRHKITKRGQNVTFRCDPISEHNRLYWYRQTLGQGPEFLTYFQNEAQLEKSRLLSDRFSAERPKGSFSTLEIQRTEQGDSAMYLCAGGADSYEQYFGPGTRLTVT.

The chain is built from TRBV9 and TRBJ1-6. This CDR3 has 13 amino acids. CDR1 and CDR2 (germline): SGDLS, YYNGEE. This chain's CDR3 is CASSPPDNSPLHF.

This rearrangement joins TRBV5-1 to TRBJ2-7; the TCRdb call, TRBD2, lacks DNA for checking. CDR1 is SGHRS, CDR2 YFSETQ, per germline. This CDR3 is 12 amino acids long. The CDR3 protein is CASSSPVGEQYF.